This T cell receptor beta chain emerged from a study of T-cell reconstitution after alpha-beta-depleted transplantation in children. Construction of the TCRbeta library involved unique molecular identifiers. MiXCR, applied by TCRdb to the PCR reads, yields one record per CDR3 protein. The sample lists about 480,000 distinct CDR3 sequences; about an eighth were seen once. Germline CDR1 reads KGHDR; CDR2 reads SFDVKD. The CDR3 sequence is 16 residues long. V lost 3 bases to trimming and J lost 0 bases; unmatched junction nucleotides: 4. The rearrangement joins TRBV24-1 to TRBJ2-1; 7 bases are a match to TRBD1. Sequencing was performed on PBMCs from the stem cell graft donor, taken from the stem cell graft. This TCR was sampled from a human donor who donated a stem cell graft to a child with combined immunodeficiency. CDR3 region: CATSDPRQGSYNEQFF. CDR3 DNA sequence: TGTGCCACCAGTGATCCCAGACAGGGCTCCTACAATGAGCAGTTCTTC.